This entry lists 23 T cell receptor beta chains sequenced from one sample in a study of graft-versus-host responses after intestinal transplantation. The antigens for these receptors are not known. TCRdb's copy holds only in-frame clones and misses some; the assay was immunoSEQ multiplex PCR. The profile covers under 95,000 clones, with around 89% appearing a single time and around 2.5% taken by the ten largest. The sequencing here drew on unstimulated CD8+ T cells sorted from spleen or lymph node cells, taken before intestinal transplant. These TCRs come from a human donor who received an intestinal transplant.

V is TRBV2 and J is TRBJ2-1; TRBD2 is a possible D gene (9 bases). The germline gives CDR1 SNHLY, CDR2 FYNNEI. V lost 6 bases and J lost 8, with 26 bases in between. There are 17 residues in the CDR3. In DNA, the CDR3 is TGTGCCAGCAGGCCTTCCACGGACAGGGCTAGCGGGGATGAGCAGTTCTTC. As protein: CASRPSTDRASGDEQFF.

The chain carries TRBV29-1 and TRBJ1-2; 9 bases fit TRBD1. Germline CDR1 and CDR2: SQVTM and ANQGSEA. The V and J ends lost 3 bases and 5 bases, in that order; junction bases with no gene match: 13. This CDR3 spans 16 amino acids. CDR3 amino acids: CSVDSGTGPPFYGYTF. CDR3 DNA sequence: TGCAGCGTTGATAGCGGGACAGGGCCTCCCTTTTATGGCTACACCTTC.

The genes are TRBV28 and TRBJ2-1; TRBD2 matches 9 bases. This CDR3 is built from 15 residues. Germline trimming cut 5 bases from V and 4 bases from J; bases unmatched to any gene: 6. Germline loops: CDR1 MDHEN, CDR2 SYDVKM. The CDR3 region has the DNA TGTGCCAGCAGTCGGGGACTAGCCGATTACAATGAGCAGTTCTTC. This sequence encodes CASSRGLADYNEQFF.

The chain links TRBV7-8 to TRBJ1-5, with TRBD1 matching over 7 bases. V dropped 2 bases and J dropped 0; count of bases not matched to a gene: 10. The CDR3 runs to 18 residues. CDR1 is SGHVS, CDR2 FQNEAQ, per germline. The chain's CDR3 is CASSLSWDSEDSNQPQHF. CDR3 nucleotides: TGTGCCAGCAGCTTATCCTGGGACAGTGAGGATAGCAATCAGCCCCAGCATTTT.

This clone was counted a few times. V gene TRBV28 combines with J gene TRBJ1-2, with a weak D call TRBD1 (5 bases). The V end lost 3 bases, the J end lost 5 bases, and 10 bases lay between the germline ends. The CDR3 contains 13 residues. Per the germline V gene, CDR1 is MDHEN and CDR2 is SYDVKM. The chain's CDR3 is CASSFLGLYGYTF. CDR3 nucleotide sequence: TGTGCCAGCAGTTTCCTGGGACTTTATGGCTACACCTTC.

This clone was seen more than once but under ten times. V gene TRBV6-4 combines with J gene TRBJ2-3; 11 positions match TRBD2. The CDR3 covers 16 residues. J gave up 2 bases and V 0 bases, and 1 base lay outside the gene matches. Germline-derived CDR1 and CDR2 are MRHNA and SNTAGT. CDR3 loop: CASSDSSGRATDTQYF. In DNA form, the CDR3 reads TGTGCCAGCAGTGACTCTAGCGGGAGGGCCACAGATACGCAGTATTTT.

This clone has more than one count but fewer than ten. The rearrangement joins TRBV28 to TRBJ2-3; 11 nucleotides match TRBD2. Per the germline V gene, CDR1 is MDHEN and CDR2 is SYDVKM. J was trimmed by 3 bases and V by 5 bases; bases with no gene match: 7. CDR3 length: 16 residues. This chain's CDR3 is CASSPVTSGMTDTQYF. CDR3 bases: TGTGCCAGCAGTCCGGTGACTAGCGGGATGACAGATACGCAGTATTTT.

The CDR3 sequence: CASSQAKVVSTEAFF. In nucleotides, the CDR3 is TGTGCCAGCAGCCAAGCGAAGGTGGTGAGCACTGAAGCTTTCTTT. The V and J genes are TRBV7-2 and TRBJ1-1; D not certain. The CDR3 is 15 residues long. Germline CDR1 and CDR2: SGHTA and FQGNSA. V lost 5 bases, J lost 4 bases, and 17 bases lay in between.

The chain has TRBV6-5 and TRBJ2-7, with 7 bases identical to TRBD1. J was trimmed by 3 bases and V by 0 bases; bases with no gene match: 8. Germline CDR1 and CDR2: MNHEY and SVGAGI. This CDR3 region has 16 residues. CDR3 sequence: CASSYSSLGTVYEQYF. DNA for the CDR3: TGTGCCAGCAGTTACTCGAGTTTGGGGACAGTCTACGAGCAGTACTTC.

The CDR3 spells CASSQIANYEQYF. CDR3 nucleotide sequence: TGCGCCAGCAGCCAGATAGCGAACTACGAGCAGTACTTC. J is TRBJ2-7 and V is TRBV4-1, with D tentatively TRBD2 (5 bases). The germline CDR1 and CDR2 sequences are MGHRA and YSYEKL. This CDR3 is 13 amino acids long. Trimming shortened V by 3 bases and J by 3 bases, and 9 bases separated the two germline ends.

This clone was counted a few times. This rearrangement joins TRBV5-8 to TRBJ2-7; 9 positions agree with TRBD2. Germline-derived CDR1 and CDR2 are SGHTS and YDEGEE. This CDR3 region has 14 residues. V trimming: 3 bases; J trimming: 5 bases; junction bases outside the gene matches: 6. CDR3 sequence (DNA): TGTGCCAGCAGCTATCAGCGGGAGGTCAACGAGCAGTACTTC. This codes for CASSYQREVNEQYF.

The chain uses TRBV13 and TRBJ2-2; 12 bases are a match to TRBD2. Germline V lookup: CDR1 PRHDT, CDR2 FYEKMQ (reference sequence). The CDR3 is made up of 19 amino acids. Trimming cost V 5 bases and J 3 bases; bases outside gene matches: 13. The DNA of the CDR3 is TGTGCCAGCAGCCCCCGACAGGGGGCTAGCGGGAGGGACACCGGGGAGCTGTTTTTT. Translating it yields CASSPRQGASGRDTGELFF.

CDR3 region: CASSRDRKLAKNIQYF. In DNA form, the CDR3 reads TGTGCCAGCAGCCGTGACAGAAAACTAGCCAAAAACATTCAGTACTTC. The V and J genes are TRBV5-6 and TRBJ2-4, with D maybe TRBD1 (5 bases). The CDR3 extends over 16 amino acids. Germline CDR1 SGHDT, CDR2 YYEEEE. Trimming left V 4 bases short and J 0 bases short, with 14 bases between.

The chain is built from TRBV7-8 and TRBJ2-1; D gene uncertain. CDR3 length: 12 amino acids. Trimming stripped 4 bases from V and 4 bases from J, with 5 bases between. Germline CDR1 and CDR2: SGHVS and FQNEAQ. CDR3 DNA sequence: TGTGCCAGCAGCTCCCATTACAATGAGCAGTTCTTC. Protein product: CASSSHYNEQFF.

The CDR3 loop reads CASSSSGEEFHYGYTF. The DNA of the CDR3 is TGTGCCAGCAGTTCATCAGGGGAGGAGTTCCACTATGGCTACACCTTC. V usage is TRBV27 and J usage is TRBJ1-2; a possible D gene is TRBD1 (6 bases). Trimming stripped 4 bases from V and 3 bases from J, with 18 bases between. CDR1 and CDR2 (germline): MNHEY, SMNVEV (reference sequence). The CDR3 contains 16 residues.

The rearrangement links TRBV5-4 to TRBJ1-6; D gene ambiguous. Trimming took off 4 bases at V and 4 bases at J, with 6 bases between the two ends. Germline V gives CDR1 SGHNT, CDR2 YYREEE (reference sequence). This CDR3 spans 13 amino acids. The CDR3 DNA reads TGTGCCAGCAGCCTCGGTTATAATTCACCCCTCCACTTT. Its translation is CASSLGYNSPLHF.

The chain has TRBV6-1 and TRBJ1-4; D is perhaps TRBD1 (5 bases). Germline loops: CDR1 MNHNS, CDR2 SASEGT. This CDR3 region has 14 residues. The V and J ends lost 0 bases and 7 bases respectively, with 9 bases between them. This chain's CDR3 is CASSEAGGVEKLFF. The CDR3 DNA is TGTGCCAGCAGTGAAGCCGGGGGAGTTGAAAAACTGTTTTTT.

The V gene is TRBV5-6, the J gene TRBJ2-7; possibly TRBD1 for D (5 bases). This CDR3 contains 14 residues. Germline V gives CDR1 SGHDT, CDR2 YYEEEE. The V gene lost 4 bases and the J gene lost 2 bases, with 13 bases spanning the gap. The CDR3 DNA sequence: TGTGCCAGCAGCCCGCCCAGGGCTACCTACGAGCAGTACTTC. Amino acids: CASSPPRATYEQYF.

The J gene is TRBJ2-7, the V gene TRBV28, with TRBD1 matching 7 bases. Germline CDR1 is MDHEN and CDR2 is SYDVKM. V gave up 5 bases and J gave up 4 bases; unmatched junction bases: 8. This CDR3 is 14 amino acids long. The CDR3 loop is CASSPTGVVYEQYF. The CDR3 bases are TGTGCCAGCAGTCCTACAGGGGTTGTATACGAGCAGTACTTC.

The chain uses TRBV27 and TRBJ2-7, with 10 nucleotides matching TRBD1. V was clipped by 3 bases and J by 3 bases; unmatched bases: 14. Looked up from germline, CDR1 is MNHEY and CDR2 is SMNVEV (reference sequence). CDR3 length: 18 residues. The CDR3 region is CASSFIQPTGGVDYEQYF. Written as DNA, the CDR3 is TGTGCCAGCAGTTTCATTCAACCGACAGGGGGCGTAGACTACGAGCAGTACTTC.

This rearrangement joins TRBV7-6 to TRBJ2-7; D possibly corresponds to TRBD2 (6 bases). The germline V gene encodes CDR1 SGHVS and CDR2 FNYEAQ. V dropped 1 base and J dropped 3 bases, with 16 bases sitting between them. The CDR3 sequence is 16 residues long. Written as DNA, the CDR3 is TGTGCCAGCAGCTTAGATGGGGAGGCCTTCAACTACGAGCAGTACTTC. This gives the protein CASSLDGEAFNYEQYF.

The chain couples TRBV7-3 to TRBJ2-6, with TRBD1 matching 12 bases. The CDR3 length is 18 residues. CDR1 and CDR2 from the germline V gene are SGHTA and FQGTGA. Trimming removed 0 bases from V and 4 bases from J; junction bases left unmatched: 4. The CDR3 sequence is CASSLTGQGASGANVLTF. The CDR3 bases are TGTGCCAGCAGCTTAACGGGACAGGGGGCTTCCGGGGCCAACGTCCTGACTTTC.

V and J are TRBV7-6 and TRBJ2-7, with TRBD2 as a possible D gene (6 bases). CDR1 and CDR2 from the germline V gene are SGHVS and FNYEAQ. V dropped 4 bases and J dropped 2 bases, with 12 bases sitting between them. CDR3 length equals 14 residues. The CDR3 nucleotides read TGTGCCAGCAGCTACCGGGACTGGGCCTACGAGCAGTACTTC. Translating gives CASSYRDWAYEQYF.